This TCR beta chain was profiled in a study of technical replicates of blood from several donors. Method: immunoSEQ multiplex PCR; TCRdb's copy keeps in-frame clones and lacks some. In the table there are 45,000 to 60,000 clones, roughly 95% of which are singletons. The CDR3 is 16 amino acids. V lost 0 bases and J lost 0, with 9 bases in between. Germline V gene sequence: CDR1 MNHNS, CDR2 SASEGT. Sequencing used T cells isolated from PBMCs. This receptor was identified in a human donor in good health. V gene TRBV6-1 combines with J gene TRBJ1-3, with D perhaps matching TRBD1 (6 bases). This chain's CDR3 is CASSEARGHSGNTIYF. DNA of the CDR3: TGTGCCAGCAGTGAAGCCCGGGGACACTCTGGAAACACCATATATTTT.